This is a list of T cell receptor beta chains from one sample in a study of blood T cell repertoires in COVID-19. Sequenced by immunoSEQ multiplex PCR; TCRdb stores in-frame clones only, minus some. Of around 64,000 clones listed, under 80% were seen once; the top ten hold roughly 50%. The sample comprised PBMCs or T cells enriched from blood (not recorded which). Receptor source: a woman aged 55-69 years who had been exposed to COVID-19. The CDR3 runs from the conserved cysteine through the conserved F or W. D genes are given only for firm matches. Expanded clones are given a class, and other clones once, few, many or no size at all.

clone size,D gene,J gene,V gene,CDR3 DNA,CDR3 protein
NA,NA,TRBJ2-5,TRBV5-4,TGTGCCAGCAGTGGCGGGACCTGGGGGGAGACCCAGTACTTC,CASSGGTWGETQYF
NA,NA,TRBJ2-3,TRBV15,TGTGCCACCAGCAAGGGGAAAACGCAGTATTTT,CATSKGKTQYF
NA,NA,TRBJ1-5,TRBV4-2,TGTGCCAGCAGCCAAGAATCTCGGGATCAGCCCCAGCATTTT,CASSQESRDQPQHF
NA,TRBD1,TRBJ1-6,TRBV7-9,TGTGCCAGCAGCTCGACACCGGGACAGCACAATTCACCCCTCCACTTT,CASSSTPGQHNSPLHF
NA,TRBD2,TRBJ2-1,TRBV6-4,TGTGCCAGCAGTGTCGCGGGGGGGCTTGGCAATGAGCAGTTCTTC,CASSVAGGLGNEQFF
NA,TRBD2,TRBJ2-1,TRBV3-1/TRBV3-2,TGTGCCAGCAGCCAAGTAGGCGGGGGGGCTAATGAGCAGTTCTTC,CASSQVGGGANEQFF
NA,NA,TRBJ1-1,TRBV6-4,TGTGCCAGCAGTATAGATATTGAAGCTTTCTTT,CASSIDIEAFF
once,TRBD1,TRBJ1-1,TRBV9,TGTGCCAGCAGCGCTCCGGGACAGGGGACAACTTTCTTT,CASSAPGQGTTFF
NA,NA,TRBJ2-7,TRBV7-2,TGTGCCAGCAGCTTAGAGGCGGTGGGCCCAATGGGTGGGAGCGAGCAGTACTTC,CASSLEAVGPMGGSEQYF
NA,TRBD2,TRBJ2-5,TRBV7-8,TGTGCCAGCAGCCAGCCTAAGGGAGGGGAGACCCAGTACTTC,CASSQPKGGETQYF
NA,NA,TRBJ2-1,TRBV9,TGTGCCAGCAGCGTAGTGGACAGTACATCCTACAATGAGCAGTTCTTC,CASSVVDSTSYNEQFF
once,NA,TRBJ1-6,TRBV3-1/TRBV3-2,TGTGCCAGCAGCCAAGAGTTTACACCCCTCCACTTT,CASSQEFTPLHF
NA,NA,TRBJ2-2,TRBV7-9,TGTGCCAGCAGCCCCGGACTAGGGGGGGGCCGCACCGGGGAGCTGTTTTTT,CASSPGLGGGRTGELFF
NA,TRBD2,TRBJ2-5,TRBV24-1,TGTGCCACCAGTGATCCTAGCGGGGGGCCGGGGGAGACCCAGTACTTC,CATSDPSGGPGETQYF
NA,NA,TRBJ2-2,TRBV6-5,TGTGCCAGCTGGGGCGGAATTCGGACCGGGGAGCTGTTTTTT,CASWGGIRTGELFF
NA,TRBD2,TRBJ2-3,TRBV13,TGTGCCAGCAGGAGCGGGGGGGCGGGAGATACGCAGTATTTT,CASRSGGAGDTQYF
NA,NA,TRBJ1-1,TRBV12-5,TGCGCGGGGGTGTGGGGTACTGAAGCTTTCTTT,CAGVWGTEAFF
few,NA,TRBJ2-2,TRBV21-1,TGTGCCAGCAGCAAAGATAGCGGGAGGGCCGCCGGGGAGCTGTTTTTT,CASSKDSGRAAGELFF
few,NA,TRBJ2-1,TRBV7-8,TGTGCCAGCAGCTTAGATGGCTGGAGCTCCTACAATGAGCAGTTCTTC,CASSLDGWSSYNEQFF
NA,NA,TRBJ1-1,TRBV18,TGTGCCACCTCTGGTCAGAAGAACACTGAAGCTTTCTTT,CATSGQKNTEAFF
NA,TRBD2,TRBJ2-1,TRBV2,TGTGCCAGCAGAGGCGGGGGGGCAGCCTACAATGAGCAGTTCTTC,CASRGGGAAYNEQFF
NA,TRBD1,TRBJ1-2,TRBV7-3,TGTGCCAGCAGCAGCCGGGGACAGTTGTCTTATGGCTACACCTTC,CASSSRGQLSYGYTF
NA,NA,TRBJ2-3,TRBV11-3,TGTGCCAGCAGCTTGTTAGGGGTAGGAAAAGATACGCAGTATTTT,CASSLLGVGKDTQYF
few,NA,TRBJ2-5,TRBV5-4,TGTGCCAGCAGCTTGCCTCCGGGGTCCGGGGAGACCCAGTACTTC,CASSLPPGSGETQYF
few,NA,TRBJ2-3,TRBV7-5,TGTGTCAGAAGCTTAGGTCTAATAAACACAGATACGCAGTATTTT,CVRSLGLINTDTQYF
many,NA,TRBJ1-1,TRBV10-3,TGTGCCATCAGTGAAGTCGGGGGACTTGAAGCTTTCTTT,CAISEVGGLEAFF
once,NA,TRBJ1-5,TRBV6-5,TGTGCCAGCAGAGGTGGAGGGTTTCAGCCCCAGCATTTT,CASRGGGFQPQHF
NA,TRBD1,TRBJ2-5,TRBV5-5,TGTGCCAGCACCCCGGCGCGGACAGGGAGGAGAGAGACCCAGTACTTC,CASTPARTGRRETQYF
NA,NA,TRBJ2-7,TRBV11-2,TGTGCCAGCAGCCCCCCGGTGGGGCGGTATCGGAACGAGCAGTACTTC,CASSPPVGRYRNEQYF
NA,NA,TRBJ2-2,TRBV7-2,TGTGCCAGCAGCTCCAACTATCTGACCGGGGAGCTGTTTTTT,CASSSNYLTGELFF
NA,NA,TRBJ1-1,TRBV28,TGTGCCAGCATCCGGGGGAGGATGAACACTGAAGCTTTCTTT,CASIRGRMNTEAFF
NA,NA,TRBJ2-3,TRBV14,TGTGCCAGCAGCCAAGCCTCCTATACGCAGTATTTT,CASSQASYTQYF
NA,NA,TRBJ2-7,TRBV3-1/TRBV3-2,TGTGCCAGCAGCCAAGATCAACGGGGTCGCGAGCAGTACTTC,CASSQDQRGREQYF
NA,NA,TRBJ1-6,TRBV11-2,TGTGCCAGCAGCCACGGGCGGGGGGGAGGAGGATCACCCCTCCACTTT,CASSHGRGGGGSPLHF
NA,NA,TRBJ1-6,TRBV28,TGTGCCAGCAGCCCCCCGGGGAAGGTTAATTCACCCCTCCACTTT,CASSPPGKVNSPLHF
few,NA,TRBJ2-2,TRBV3-1/TRBV3-2,TGTGCCAGCAGCTCCCAGGGGACCGGGGAGCTGTTTTTT,CASSSQGTGELFF
NA,NA,TRBJ2-2,TRBV9,TGTGCCAGCAGCGTAAAGCGGACCGGGGAGCTGTTTTTT,CASSVKRTGELFF
NA,TRBD1,TRBJ1-1,TRBV5-1,TGCGCCAGCAGCTTGGCCGGGACAGGGAACACTGAAGCTTTCTTT,CASSLAGTGNTEAFF
NA,NA,TRBJ2-5,TRBV10-3,TGTGCCATCAGTGAGCCGGAAGAGACCCAGTACTTC,CAISEPEETQYF
NA,NA,TRBJ1-3,TRBV12-3/TRBV12-4,TGTGCCAGCAGATCAGGGCCTGGAAACACCATATATTTT,CASRSGPGNTIYF
NA,NA,TRBJ1-2,TRBV19,TGTGCCAGTAGTTACCCCCGAATCGACAGGCCCTATGGCTACACCTTC,CASSYPRIDRPYGYTF
NA,TRBD2,TRBJ2-3,TRBV2,TGTGCCAGCCAGACTAGCGGGGAAGATACGCAGTATTTT,CASQTSGEDTQYF
NA,NA,TRBJ1-1,TRBV30,TGTGCGGTCGAAGGACATAACACTGAAGCTTTCTTT,CAVEGHNTEAFF
NA,NA,TRBJ2-3,TRBV10-2,TGCGCCAGCAGTGAGTCATCTAGGGGAGATACGCAGTATTTT,CASSESSRGDTQYF
NA,TRBD1,TRBJ2-1,TRBV14,TGTGCCAGCAGCAAAAATCCGGGACAGGGCTTGAGCATGTTCTTC,CASSKNPGQGLSMFF
NA,TRBD1,TRBJ1-1,TRBV5-1,TGCGCCAGCAGGCCCGGGGGGACAGGGGGTCCTGAAGCTTTCTTT,CASRPGGTGGPEAFF